Below, 26 T cell receptor beta chains from the same sample are listed, as sequenced in a study of blood T cells in healthy people across ages. Sample-barcoded 5' priming and a J-beta primer mix drove a second PCR of about 7 to 11 cycles. In TCRdb, the 5' RACE reads were re-called with MiXCR into one record per CDR3 protein. The sample contains hundreds of thousands of distinct CDR3 sequences, 56% of which appear only once. Material for sequencing was blood. These receptor sequences come from a man in his forties or fifties in good health.

V is TRBV4-2 and J is TRBJ2-1, with D possibly being TRBD2 (6 bases). The CDR3 is 17 residues long. Trimming pared 4 bases from V and 8 bases from J, leaving 24 bases between. Germline-derived CDR1 and CDR2 are LGHNA and YNFKEQ. The CDR3 nucleotides read TGTGCCAGCAGCCCCCGCTCCCTAGCGAGGATGGAAGATGAGCAGTTCTTC. Translated, it gives CASSPRSLARMEDEQFF.

V usage is TRBV7-6 and J usage is TRBJ2-1; unclear D gene. The CDR3 sequence is 13 residues long. V lost 2 bases and J 8 bases, leaving 10 bases between the germline ends. Germline values: CDR1 SGHVS, CDR2 FNYEAQ. In DNA, the CDR3 is TGTGCCAGCAGCTTATGGGATTCCGATGAGCAGTTCTTC. Translation: CASSLWDSDEQFF.

As regards this clonotype: The germline gene is not matched at one end of the junction; a read error may be the cause. The CDR3 DNA sequence: TGTGCCGTCAGTGGGGGTGGCCAAGCCTACGAGCAGTACTTC. This translates into CAVSGGGQAYEQYF. The chain couples TRBV10-3 to TRBJ2-7; D is perhaps TRBD1 or TRBD2 (5 bases each). Germline CDR1 is ENHRY and CDR2 is SYGVKD. The CDR3 totals 14 residues.

The CDR3 DNA follows: TGCAGTGCCATGGACCTGCAAAACAATGAGCAGTTCTTC. Residues: CSAMDLQNNEQFF. V and J are TRBV20-1 and TRBJ2-1, with D unresolved. Germline CDR1 reads DFQATT; CDR2 reads SNEGSKA (reference sequence). With 6 bases removed from V and 5 bases from J, the gap between germline ends came to 14 bases. The CDR3 loop spans 13 amino acids.

Regarding this clonotype: With a much larger clone just one base away, this may be a read error. The chain joins TRBV7-2 to TRBJ2-4; TRBD2 matches 14 bases. This CDR3 is 19 amino acids long. The germline gives CDR1 SGHTA, CDR2 FQGNSA. CDR3: CASSFGLAGGDGAKTIQYF. In DNA form, the CDR3 reads TGTGCCAGCAGCTTTGGACTAGCGGGAGGAGACGGGGCCAAAACCATTCAGTACTTC.

CDR3 sequence reads: CASSLSFGRASETEAFF. The CDR3 nucleotides are TGTGCCAGCAGCTTAAGTTTCGGCAGGGCGAGTGAGACTGAAGCTTTCTTT. The J gene is TRBJ1-1, the V gene TRBV7-9; D possibly corresponds to TRBD1 (5 bases). This CDR3 has 17 amino acids. V shed 2 bases and J shed 5 bases, with 21 bases lying between them. The germline gives CDR1 SEHNR, CDR2 FQNEAQ (reference sequence).

This chain joins TRBV29-1 and TRBJ2-4, with 7 bases fitting TRBD1. CDR3 length equals 13 residues. Germline lookup yields CDR1 SQVTM and CDR2 ANQGSEA. V dropped 4 bases and J dropped 3; count of bases not matched to a gene: 3. The chain's CDR3 is CSVVWDSKNIQYF. The CDR3 DNA follows: TGCAGCGTTGTTTGGGACAGCAAAAACATTCAGTACTTC. Filled out from reference TRBV29-1 and TRBJ2-4, the complete variable domain reads SAVISQKPSRDICQRGTSLTIQCQVDSQVTMMFWYRQQPGQSLTLIATANQGSEATYESGFVIDKFPISRPNLTFSTLTVSNMSPEDSSIYLCSVVWDSKNIQYFGAGTRLSVL.

The rearrangement links TRBV7-9 to TRBJ1-1; D gene ambiguous. Germline V gene lookup returns CDR1 SEHNR and CDR2 FQNEAQ (reference sequence). V lost 0 bases, J lost 1 base, and 6 bases lay in between. This CDR3 is 14 amino acids long. In nucleotides, the CDR3 is TGTGCCAGCAGCTTAGCGGTGCAGAACACTGAAGCTTTCTTT. This codes for CASSLAVQNTEAFF. The full variable domain, completed using reference TRBV7-9 and TRBJ1-1, is DTGVSQNPRHKITKRGQNVTFRCDPISEHNRLYWYRQTLGQGPEFLTYFQNEAQLEKSRLLSDRFSAERPKGSFSTLEIQRTEQGDSAMYLCASSLAVQNTEAFFGQGTRLTVV.

Remarks on this clonotype: Compared with germline, one end of the junction differs, possibly owing to a read error. The J gene is TRBJ2-1, the V gene TRBV9; D could derive from TRBD1 or TRBD2 (6 bases each). CDR1 SGDLS and CDR2 YYNGEE come from the germline V gene. The CDR3 runs 14 residues. The DNA for the CDR3 is TGTGTCAGCAGCGTAGGTCCGGGGGCCCGCGGTCAGTTCTTC. Amino acids: CVSSVGPGARGQFF.

This clonotype was detected once. Its ends do not fully match the called genes, so a read error is possible. The chain uses TRBV18 and TRBJ1-1; tentative D call: TRBD1 (5 bases). The CDR3 has 14 amino acids. Germline V gene data show CDR1 as KGHSH and CDR2 as LQKENI. Written as DNA, the CDR3 is TGTGTCAGCTCGCAGGGACGCGTAGGGACTGAAGCTTTCTTT. It yields the protein CVSSQGRVGTEAFF. Full variable domain (missing parts from reference TRBV18 and TRBJ1-1): NAGVMQNPRHLVRRRGQEARLRCSPMKGHSHVYWYRQLPEEGLKFMVYLQKENIIDESGMPKERFSAEFPKEGPSILRIQQVVRGDSAAYFCVSSQGRVGTEAFFGQGTRLTVV.

The V gene is TRBV5-5, the J gene TRBJ2-6; D remains unclear. In germline, CDR1 is SGHKS, CDR2 YYEKEE (reference sequence). V lost 6 bases and J lost 4, with 8 bases in between. The CDR3 loop spans 13 amino acids. CDR3 coding DNA: TGTGCCAGCACCCCAGCCGGGGCCAACGTCCTGACTTTC. Encoded protein: CASTPAGANVLTF.

This chain uses TRBV12-3 or TRBV12-4 with TRBJ2-1, with D perhaps matching TRBD2 (6 bases). The CDR3 is 17 amino acids. The V gene lost 4 bases and the J gene lost 8 bases, with 24 bases spanning the gap. The CDR3 protein is CASSSSGRVAGGDEQFF. In DNA form, the CDR3 reads TGTGCCAGCAGTTCCTCGGGCCGCGTAGCAGGAGGGGATGAGCAGTTCTTC.

The chain joins TRBV12-3 or TRBV12-4 to TRBJ2-1, with a possible D match to TRBD2 (6 bases). V was shortened by 0 bases and J by 0 bases, with 9 bases between the two germline ends. The CDR3 runs to 16 residues. CDR3 protein: CASSLASGLSYNEQFF. The CDR3 region has the DNA TGTGCCAGCAGTTTAGCTAGCGGACTCTCCTACAATGAGCAGTTCTTC.

The rearrangement links TRBV10-3 to TRBJ2-1; the D is unclear. The V end lost 4 bases, the J end lost 3 bases, and 4 bases lay between the germline ends. This CDR3 region has 12 residues. CDR1 ENHRY and CDR2 SYGVKD come from the germline V gene. The CDR3 here is CAISALYNEQFF. CDR3 in DNA: TGTGCCATCAGTGCGCTCTACAATGAGCAGTTCTTC.

The V gene is TRBV28, the J gene TRBJ2-7; D possibly corresponds to TRBD1 (5 bases). The ends were cut back, 2 bases at V and 4 bases at J, with 15 bases in the middle. This CDR3 is 15 amino acids long. The germline V gene encodes CDR1 MDHEN and CDR2 SYDVKM. The CDR3 here is CASSLNGRALYEQYF. The CDR3, as DNA: TGTGCCAGCAGTTTAAATGGCAGGGCCCTATACGAGCAGTACTTC.

This clonotype was seen only once. V gene TRBV12-5 combines with J gene TRBJ1-4, with 9 bases lining up with TRBD1. The V segment lost 5 bases and the J segment 7 bases; nucleotides outside the gene matches: 2. Looked up from germline, CDR1 is LGHNT and CDR2 is FRNRAP. The CDR3 runs to 13 residues. CDR3 protein: CASGGQGIEKLFF. CDR3 DNA sequence: TGTGCTAGTGGTGGACAGGGGATTGAAAAACTGTTTTTT.

The CDR3 DNA sequence: TGTGCCAGCAGACCTACACCTAACTATGGCTACACCTTC. It is translated as CASRPTPNYGYTF. V is TRBV11-2 and J is TRBJ1-2, with D uncertain. The CDR3 totals 13 residues. CDR1 and CDR2 from the germline V gene are SGHAT and FQNNGV. Trimming took 6 bases from V and 0 from J, leaving 8 bases between them.

The table lists this clonotype with a few counts. The genes are TRBV27 and TRBJ2-6, with a weak D call TRBD1 (5 bases). The CDR3 runs to 20 residues. Germline V gene data show CDR1 as MNHEY and CDR2 as SMNVEV (reference sequence). V lost 3 bases to trimming and J lost 4 bases, with 25 bases between them. The DNA for the CDR3 is TGTGCCAGCAGTTTTTCCGTTTCTTCAGGGATTCCCCCCGGGGCCAACGTCCTGACTTTC. It is translated as CASSFSVSSGIPPGANVLTF.

This clonotype has only one observation. The chain combines TRBV7-6 with TRBJ2-1; a possible D gene is TRBD1 (6 bases). V lost 0 bases and J lost 5, with 17 bases in between. The CDR3 has 17 amino acids. Germline V gene sequence: CDR1 SGHVS, CDR2 FNYEAQ. This CDR3 reads CASSLASRGRPDNEQFF. The CDR3 coding sequence is TGTGCCAGCAGCTTAGCTAGCAGGGGACGGCCAGACAATGAGCAGTTCTTC. Together with reference TRBV7-6 and TRBJ2-1, the CDR3 gives the full variable domain: GAGVSQSPRYKVTKRGQDVALRCDPISGHVSLYWYRQALGQGPEFLTYFNYEAQQDKSGLPNDRFSAERPEGSISTLTIQRTEQRDSAMYRCASSLASRGRPDNEQFFGPGTRLTVL.

The table lists this clonotype with a count of one. The chain has TRBV7-9 and TRBJ2-1; no clear D. The end of the DNA is better explained by TRBJ2-7, so the J call may be wrong. Germline V gene lookup returns CDR1 SEHNR and CDR2 FQNEAQ (reference sequence). This CDR3 comprises 13 residues. CDR3 protein: CASSPRPYGEQYF. CDR3 DNA: TGTGCCAGCAGCCCGCGGCCCTACGGGGAGCAGTACTTC.

This clonotype has only one observation. The chain uses TRBV28 and TRBJ2-4; TRBD1 or TRBD2 may be the D gene (6 bases each). The end of the DNA fits TRBJ2-5 better, so the J call may be wrong. The CDR3 covers 15 residues. CDR1 MDHEN and CDR2 SYDVKM come from the germline V gene. CDR3 sequence (DNA): TGTGCCAGCAGTACCCTGGGTGGGGGGCGAGAGACCCAGTACTTC. Amino acids: CASSTLGGGRETQYF.

The J gene is TRBJ2-1, the V gene TRBV3-1, with 9 bases identical to TRBD2. V dropped 1 base and J dropped 4; count of bases not matched to a gene: 2. The CDR3 runs to 15 residues. Germline V gene lookup returns CDR1 LGHDT and CDR2 YNNKEL (reference sequence). As DNA, the CDR3 is TGTGCCAGCAGCCAAGTCAGCGGGGGGTACAATGAGCAGTTCTTC. Protein product: CASSQVSGGYNEQFF.

This clonotype was seen more than once but under ten times. The chain combines TRBV6-2 or TRBV6-3 with TRBJ2-2, with D perhaps matching TRBD2 (6 bases). Germline loops: CDR1 MNHEY, CDR2 SVGEGT. V lost 6 bases, J lost 1 base, and 9 bases lay in between. CDR3 size: 14 residues. In nucleotides, the CDR3 is TGTGCCAGCAGGCAGGGAGGGAACACCGGGGAGCTGTTTTTT. Translated, it gives CASRQGGNTGELFF.

Only a few counts were recorded for this clonotype. The V gene is TRBV27, the J gene TRBJ2-7; 10 bases match TRBD1. The CDR3 runs 15 residues. The V gene's germline CDR1 is MNHEY and CDR2 SMNVEV (reference sequence). The trim removed 3 bases at V and 0 bases at J, leaving 2 bases unmatched. CDR3 protein: CASSFGDRGSYEQYF. CDR3 DNA sequence: TGTGCCAGCAGTTTTGGGGACAGGGGCTCCTACGAGCAGTACTTC.

The chain employs TRBV3-1 and TRBJ1-6; D gene unclear. Germline V gene sequence: CDR1 LGHDT, CDR2 YNNKEL (reference sequence). Trimming removed 0 bases from V and 10 bases from J, with 10 bases in between. The CDR3 runs 14 residues. The CDR3 DNA reads TGTGCCAGCAGCCAAGACGCATCCGTGTCACCCCTCCACTTT. Encoded protein: CASSQDASVSPLHF.

This sequence joins TRBV2 and TRBJ2-3; 8 nucleotides line up with TRBD2. This CDR3 contains 16 residues. Germline V CDR1 and CDR2: SNHLY, FYNNEI. V was clipped by 6 bases and J by 3 bases; unmatched bases: 11. The CDR3 region has the DNA TGTGCCAGCAGGAGACCCTCCGGACTAGCAACAGATACGCAGTATTTT. Protein: CASRRPSGLATDTQYF.